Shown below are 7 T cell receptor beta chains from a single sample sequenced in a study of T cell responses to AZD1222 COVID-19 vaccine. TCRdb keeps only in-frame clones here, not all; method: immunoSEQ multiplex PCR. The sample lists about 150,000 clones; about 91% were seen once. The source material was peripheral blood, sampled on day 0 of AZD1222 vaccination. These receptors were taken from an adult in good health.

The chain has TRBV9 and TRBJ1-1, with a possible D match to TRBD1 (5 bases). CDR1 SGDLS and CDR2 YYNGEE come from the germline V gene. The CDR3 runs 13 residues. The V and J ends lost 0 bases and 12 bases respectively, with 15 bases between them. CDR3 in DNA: TGTGCCAGCAGCGTAGCAGATGGGGGGACTCCTTTCTTT. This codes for CASSVADGGTPFF.

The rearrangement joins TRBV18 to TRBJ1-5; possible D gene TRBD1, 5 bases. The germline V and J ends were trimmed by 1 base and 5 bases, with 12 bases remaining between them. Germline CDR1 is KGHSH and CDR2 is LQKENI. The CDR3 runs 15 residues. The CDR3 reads CASSPLGREDQPQHF. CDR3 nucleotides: TGTGCCAGCTCACCACTCGGCAGGGAGGATCAGCCCCAGCATTTT.

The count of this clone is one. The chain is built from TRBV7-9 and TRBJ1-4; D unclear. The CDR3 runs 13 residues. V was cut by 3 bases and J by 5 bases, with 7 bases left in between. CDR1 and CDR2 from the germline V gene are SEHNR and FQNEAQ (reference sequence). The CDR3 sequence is CASSFRQNEKLFF. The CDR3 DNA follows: TGTGCCAGCAGCTTTCGACAAAATGAAAAACTGTTTTTT.

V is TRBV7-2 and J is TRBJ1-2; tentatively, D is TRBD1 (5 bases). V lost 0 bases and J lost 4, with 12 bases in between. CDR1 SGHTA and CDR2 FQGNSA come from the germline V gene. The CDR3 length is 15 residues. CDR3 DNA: TGTGCCAGCAGCTTAGCCGGGGGATTGGGCTATGGCTACACCTTC. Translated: CASSLAGGLGYGYTF.

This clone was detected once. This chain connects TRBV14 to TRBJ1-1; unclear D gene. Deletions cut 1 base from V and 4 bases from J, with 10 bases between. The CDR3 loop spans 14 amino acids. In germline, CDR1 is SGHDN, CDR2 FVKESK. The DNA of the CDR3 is TGTGCCAGCAGCCAAGTTGGGGTGGCCACTGAAGCTTTCTTT. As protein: CASSQVGVATEAFF.

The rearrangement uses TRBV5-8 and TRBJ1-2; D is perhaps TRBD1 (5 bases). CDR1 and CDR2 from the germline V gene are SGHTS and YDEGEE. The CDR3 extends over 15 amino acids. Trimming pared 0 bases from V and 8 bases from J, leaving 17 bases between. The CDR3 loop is CASSLGTNSAGGYTF. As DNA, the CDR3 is TGTGCCAGCAGCTTGGGGACAAACTCTGCGGGGGGCTACACCTTC.

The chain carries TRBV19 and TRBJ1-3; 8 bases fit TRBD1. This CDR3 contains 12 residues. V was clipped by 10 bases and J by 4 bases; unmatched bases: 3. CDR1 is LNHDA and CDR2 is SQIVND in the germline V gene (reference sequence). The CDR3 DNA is TGTGCCATAGGGACAGGCGGAAACACCATATATTTT. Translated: CAIGTGGNTIYF. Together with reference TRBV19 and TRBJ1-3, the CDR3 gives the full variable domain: DGGITQSPKYLFRKEGQNVTLSCEQNLNHDAMYWYRQDPGQGLRLIYYSQIVNDFQKGDIAEGYSVSREKKESFPLTVTSAQKNPTAFYLCAIGTGGNTIYFGEGSWLTVV.